This record concerns one T cell receptor (beta chain) sequence. The sample originates from a study of blood T cell repertoires in COVID-19. The data were produced by immunoSEQ multiplex PCR, yet TCRdb's version contains in-frame clones alone and is incomplete. The sample contains 200,000 to 250,000 clones, less than 85% of which appear only once. CDR3 length equals 17 residues. The germline gives CDR1 LGHNA, CDR2 YNFKEQ. V shed 0 bases and J 9 bases; nucleotides not matched to a gene: 10. This rearrangement joins TRBV4-2 to TRBJ1-6; 8 bases align to TRBD1. Sequencing was performed on PBMCs or T cells enriched from blood (not recorded which). This sequence originates from a man between 60 and 75 years old who had recovered from COVID-19. Written as DNA, the CDR3 is TGTGCCAGCAGCCAAGACGCCCTGGGACAGGATAGTTCACCCCTCCACTTT. Translated, it gives CASSQDALGQDSSPLHF.